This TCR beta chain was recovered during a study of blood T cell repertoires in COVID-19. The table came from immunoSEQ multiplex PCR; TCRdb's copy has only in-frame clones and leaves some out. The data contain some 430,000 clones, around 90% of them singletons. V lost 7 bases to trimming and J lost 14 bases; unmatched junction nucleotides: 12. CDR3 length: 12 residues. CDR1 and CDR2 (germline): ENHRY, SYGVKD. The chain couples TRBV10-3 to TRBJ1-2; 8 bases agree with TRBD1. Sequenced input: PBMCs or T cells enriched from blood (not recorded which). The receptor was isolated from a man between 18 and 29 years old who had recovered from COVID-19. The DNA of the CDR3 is TGTGCCATCAAGCCCCCCCAGGGGGCCCAAACCTTC. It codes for CAIKPPQGAQTF.